Listed below are T cell receptor beta chains from one sample, sequenced in a study of shared clonotypes between healthy human individuals. Method: immunoSEQ multiplex PCR; TCRdb's copy keeps in-frame clones and lacks some. The sample lists 600,000 to 750,000 clones; approximately 79% were seen once. The sequenced material came from memory CD4+ T cells sorted from blood. The receptors derive from a woman aged 30 to 39 in good health. Each CDR3 is given with its conserved first and last residue. D genes are given only for firm matches. Some rows have no size entry. The others give once, few or many, or a class for an expanded clone.

V gene	CDR3 length	clone size	J gene	D gene	CDR3 protein	CDR3 DNA
TRBV15	15	once	TRBJ2-1	NA	CATSRDLVGPNEQFF	TGTGCCACCAGCAGAGATCTGGTCGGACCCAATGAGCAGTTCTTC
TRBV9	14	NA	TRBJ2-7	TRBD1	CASSTGGASYEQYF	TGTGCCAGCAGCACAGGGGGCGCCTCCTACGAGCAGTACTTC
TRBV19	11	many	TRBJ2-7	NA	CASKLAYEQYF	TGTGCCAGTAAGTTGGCCTACGAGCAGTACTTC
TRBV30	17	many	TRBJ2-7	TRBD2	CAWTFPPRLAVTYEQYF	TGTGCCTGGACCTTCCCTCCCCGGCTAGCGGTGACCTACGAGCAGTACTTC
TRBV5-1	15	NA	TRBJ1-4	NA	CASSLANQGGEKLFF	TGCGCCAGCAGCTTGGCCAACCAGGGAGGTGAAAAACTGTTTTTT
TRBV28	12	NA	TRBJ1-2	NA	CASLSSNYGYTF	TGTGCCAGCCTAAGCTCTAACTATGGCTACACCTTC
TRBV4-1	19	NA	TRBJ2-1	TRBD2	CASSQETPRSGRARNEQFF	TGCGCCAGCAGCCAAGAGACACCAAGAAGCGGGAGGGCCAGGAATGAGCAGTTCTTC
TRBV18	15	NA	TRBJ2-1	TRBD1	CASSMSGQVGNEQFF	TGTGCCAGCTCAATGTCGGGACAGGTAGGGAATGAGCAGTTCTTC
TRBV15	13	NA	TRBJ2-1	NA	CATSRDLVHEQFF	TGTGCCACCAGCAGAGATCTCGTTCATGAGCAGTTCTTC
TRBV28	14	NA	TRBJ1-2	NA	CASSQPGPPYGYTF	TGTGCCAGCAGTCAACCGGGGCCACCATATGGCTACACCTTC
TRBV29-1	14	NA	TRBJ2-3	NA	CSAMESPSTDTQYF	TGCAGCGCGATGGAGAGTCCGAGCACAGATACGCAGTATTTT
TRBV7-2	14	NA	TRBJ1-5	NA	CASRPSSPNQPQHF	TGTGCCAGCAGACCATCGAGCCCCAATCAGCCCCAGCATTTT
TRBV18	16	NA	TRBJ2-5	NA	CASSPPIRTNQETQYF	TGTGCCAGCTCACCACCGATTCGCACAAACCAAGAGACCCAGTACTTC
TRBV5-4	15	NA	TRBJ2-2	NA	CASSLSGANTGELFF	TGTGCCAGCAGCTTGTCAGGGGCCAACACCGGGGAGCTGTTTTTT
TRBV23-1	15	few	TRBJ1-3	NA	CASHPRGCAEDTIYF	TGCGCCAGTCACCCCCGGGGGTGCGCGGAGGACACCATATATTTT
TRBV19	14	NA	TRBJ2-3	NA	CASSMTGSSDTQYF	TGTGCCAGTAGTATGACCGGGAGCTCAGATACGCAGTATTTT
TRBV5-1	12	NA	TRBJ1-1	NA	CASSFRDTEAFF	TGCGCCAGCAGCTTCAGGGACACTGAAGCTTTCTTT
TRBV2	13	once	TRBJ2-1	NA	CASSDTRAVEQFF	TGTGCCAGCAGTGATACCCGCGCCGTTGAGCAGTTCTTC
TRBV6-5	14	NA	TRBJ1-2	NA	CASSYSSSSTGYTF	TGTGCCAGCAGTTACTCTTCGTCGTCTACTGGCTACACCTTC
TRBV2	15	NA	TRBJ2-1	TRBD1	CASRDRDSLGNEQFF	TGTGCCAGCAGGGACCGGGACAGTTTGGGCAATGAGCAGTTCTTC
TRBV9	15	few	TRBJ2-2	NA	CASSVAGVNTGELFF	TGTGCCAGCAGCGTAGCGGGAGTCAACACCGGGGAGCTGTTTTTT
TRBV27	17	NA	TRBJ2-5	TRBD2	CASSSPSGRLEEETQYF	TGTGCCAGCAGTTCACCTAGCGGGAGGCTCGAAGAAGAGACCCAGTACTTC
TRBV6-6	14	once	TRBJ2-1	NA	CASRSGRTLNEQFF	TGTGCCAGCAGATCCGGGAGAACGCTCAATGAGCAGTTCTTC
TRBV11-2	14	NA	TRBJ2-7	NA	CASSQSQGSYEQYF	TGTGCCAGCAGCCAATCACAGGGATCATACGAGCAGTACTTC
TRBV11-2	17	NA	TRBJ2-2	TRBD2	CASSPSGRASNTGELFF	TGTGCCAGCAGCCCGAGCGGGAGGGCCTCTAACACCGGGGAGCTGTTTTTT
TRBV5-6	15	NA	TRBJ1-2	NA	CASSLGMTDNYGYTF	TGTGCCAGCAGCTTAGGGATGACAGACAACTATGGCTACACCTTC
TRBV5-4	17	NA	TRBJ2-5	TRBD2	CASSWAFGRGDQETQYF	TGTGCCAGCAGCTGGGCCTTTGGGCGGGGGGACCAAGAGACCCAGTACTTC
TRBV27	13	NA	TRBJ2-2	NA	CASSFKNTGELFF	TGTGCCAGCAGTTTCAAGAACACCGGGGAGCTGTTTTTT
TRBV19	16	few	TRBJ1-5	TRBD1	CASSIGGQGAVGAQHF	TGTGCCAGTAGTATAGGTGGACAGGGGGCAGTCGGGGCCCAGCATTTT
TRBV7-9	15	NA	TRBJ2-7	NA	CASSLASGVTYEQYF	TGTGCCAGCAGCTTAGCGTCCGGGGTGACCTACGAGCAGTACTTC
TRBV10-1	16	NA	TRBJ2-3	NA	CASSESMRGGTDTQYF	TGCGCCAGCAGTGAGTCGATGAGGGGGGGCACAGATACGCAGTATTTT
TRBV4-2	12	NA	TRBJ1-4	NA	CASSQDNEKLFF	TGTGCCAGCAGCCAAGATAATGAAAAACTGTTTTTT
TRBV29-1	15	NA	TRBJ1-2	NA	CSVEDRGGAREGYTF	TGCAGCGTTGAAGATCGTGGGGGGGCCAGGGAGGGCTACACCTTC
TRBV6-4	13	many	TRBJ2-1	NA	CASSACQECEQFF	TGTGCCAGCAGTGCTTGCCAGGAGTGCGAGCAGTTCTTC
TRBV28	12	NA	TRBJ2-7	NA	CASSLGSYEQYF	TGTGCCAGCTCCTTGGGATCCTACGAGCAGTACTTC
TRBV7-8	13	NA	TRBJ1-2	NA	CASSLRTDYGYTF	TGTGCCAGCAGCCTACGGACGGACTATGGCTACACCTTC